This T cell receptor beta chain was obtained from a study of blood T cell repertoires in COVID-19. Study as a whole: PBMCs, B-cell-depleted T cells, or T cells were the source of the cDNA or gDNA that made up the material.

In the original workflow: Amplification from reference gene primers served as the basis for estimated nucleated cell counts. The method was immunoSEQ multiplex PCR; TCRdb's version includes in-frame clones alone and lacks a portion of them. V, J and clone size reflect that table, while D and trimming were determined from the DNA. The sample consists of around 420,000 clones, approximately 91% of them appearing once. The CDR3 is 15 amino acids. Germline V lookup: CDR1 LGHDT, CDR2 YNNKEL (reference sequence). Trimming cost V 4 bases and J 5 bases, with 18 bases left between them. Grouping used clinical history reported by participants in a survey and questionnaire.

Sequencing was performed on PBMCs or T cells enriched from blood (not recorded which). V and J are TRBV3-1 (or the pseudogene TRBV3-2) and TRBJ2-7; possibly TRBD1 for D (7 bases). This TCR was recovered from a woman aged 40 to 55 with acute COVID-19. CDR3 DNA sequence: TGTGCCAGCAGCCCGCGACAGGGAGGATATCACGAGCAGTACTTC. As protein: CASSPRQGGYHEQYF.